This T cell receptor beta chain stems from a study of T cells in Graves' hyperthyroidism and ophthalmopathy (dated by TCRdb to about 2019). A note on the overall study: Peripheral blood samples were taken at the time of initial diagnosis, prior to any treatment. Whether ophthalmopathy could be predicted prospectively was tested in an independent validation cohort made up of approximately 19 hyperthyroidism patients plus 17 patients who later progressed to ophthalmopathy. The study also compared thyroid tissue and blood T-cell repertoires from a handful of Graves' hyperthyroidism patients. To identify TCR V-J signatures that set the groups apart, the researchers used a discovery cohort of 100 patients, made up of under 45 with Graves' ophthalmopathy and about 60 with stable Graves' hyperthyroidism. TCR Vbeta CDR3 sequencing of 130 to 150 peripheral blood samples (43 ophthalmopathy, 75 to 85 hyperthyroidism and roughly 17 progressor patients) is reported in the paper. After sampling, hyperthyroidism patients received methimazole starting at 30 mg daily, and ophthalmopathy patients received high-dose intravenous methylprednisolone. The approximately 90 discovery patients were randomly split 7:3 into training and test sets. What the study reported, not specific to this receptor: Sample size was not statistically predetermined, and investigators were not blinded to group allocation. Most expanded thyroid clonotypes (frequency above 0.001) were also found in blood, which suggests that blood repertoires may mirror thyroid immune responses. In cross-validation, a model built on a 13 V-J signature told ophthalmopathy apart from stable hyperthyroidism with under 90% sensitivity and approximately 84% specificity, and in testing the same model reached 80%/75%. In validation, progression to ophthalmopathy was predicted by the model with approximately 67% sensitivity and around 76% specificity, a median of roughly six months before onset.

Remarks on this clonotype: Its antigen is not yet known. Base qualities are not provided; no much larger clone lies one nucleotide away.

CDR1 and CDR2 were assigned from the germline V gene (reference sequence) as MNHEY and SMNVEV. The CDR3 contains 15 residues, cysteine and phenylalanine counted. The read is trimmed to its CDR3 DNA, 45 bases read in frame from base 1. Trimming costs V 3 bases and J 3 bases, and their ends lie 13 bases apart. The TCR beta CDR3 regions were amplified from the RNA transcripts. For the first round of RT-PCR on the TCR CDR3, the HTBI primer set was used together with the Qiagen OneStep RT-PCR kit. Libraries were constructed in a second round of multiplex PCR, after which size selection and purification were carried out. Sequencing of the libraries was done on an Illumina HiSeq2000 using paired-end 100 bp reads. Per the source publication's procedure: Raw data were processed with SOAPnuke, discarding reads with adapters, uncalled bases, mean Phred below 15, or no exact constant-primer or identifier match. COPE v1.2.5 was used to merge high-quality paired reads, and clonotypes were defined as unique nucleotide sequences. MiTCR v1.1 was used to align clonotypes to the IMGT TRBV, TRBD and TRBJ reference segments. Only V-J combinations with frequency above 0.0001, covering about 99% of repertoires, were analysed. The TCS score was defined as the ratio of F50 (clonal expansion) to E x V (chaos), calculated using BLOSUM62-based TCRdist between CDR3 peptides within each V-J. Welch's t-statistics and random forest reduced approximately 520 V-J features to 10 to 15, which were used in a naive Bayes classifier (R e1071). Through fastp at Q25 and MiXCR, TCRdb rebuilt clones from the public reads, retaining in-frame beta chains. Rows with one shared CDR3 protein collapse into an entry with the most common genes and DNA. TCRdb's processing, not the authors' own work, is the source of the V and J calls. The sample contains approximately 300,000 distinct CDR3 sequences, approximately 15% of them found a single time. Roughly 53% of the sample is held by the ten biggest clonotypes.

Ophthalmopathy patients had moderately to severely active disease, with a Clinical Activity Score of 3 or more, a NOSPECS grade of 4 or more, and a disease duration of less than 3 months. Any patient with an uncontrolled infection, another autoimmune disease, pregnancy or lactation was excluded. Clinical symptoms, serum thyroxine and TRAb, thyroid ultrasound, and orbital computed tomography formed the basis for the diagnoses. PBMCs were isolated from more than 9 ml of fresh peripheral blood by Ficoll-Paque density gradient centrifugation. Trizol reagent was used to extract total RNA, and RNA quality was then checked on an Agilent 2100 Bioanalyzer.

The source material was blood. The receptor's source is a woman aged 60-75 years with Graves' ophthalmopathy. Recombination linked TRBV27 to TRBJ2-3; too little of a D gene remains to name it. The CDR3 reads CASSFEGIWTDTQYF. The DNA is TGTGCCAGCAGTTTTGAAGGAATTTGGACAGATACGCAGTATTTT.